Each of the 24 T cell receptor beta chains below was sequenced from the same sample in a study of regulatory T cells in long-lasting Graves disease (dated by TCRdb to 2020 to 2023). This specimen's time point label, interpreted: newly diagnosed GD, antithyroid drugs for less than 3 months. For both TCR sequencing and RNA sequencing, RNA was extracted from PBMCs using TRIzol. The method was multiplex PCR. Instrument used: Illumina HiSeq 4000. To build TCR beta libraries, CDR3 regions were amplified by Arm-PCR using iRepertoire HTBI primers. In-frame beta chains were kept once TCRdb had trimmed the public reads at Q25 with fastp and called clones with MiXCR. Here each entry gathers all rows of one CDR3 protein and keeps the most common genes and DNA. The sample table holds 560,000 or so distinct CDR3 sequences, of which around 15% were seen once. The biggest ten clones account for 12% of the sample.

These same records also appear under a second study, on T cells in Graves' hyperthyroidism and ophthalmopathy.

The sequencing used peripheral blood mononuclear cells (PBMCs), collected at new diagnosis, from a patient treated with antithyroid drugs. Receptors originate from a man younger than 35 with Graves disease. Donor details come from another sample of the same person, matched by shared clones.

V gene TRBV27 combines with J gene TRBJ2-2; 14 bases fit TRBD2. Per germline, CDR1 MNHEY and CDR2 SMNVEV (reference sequence). The CDR3 sequence is 20 residues long. J was trimmed by 7 bases and V by 0 bases; bases with no gene match: 13. The CDR3: CASSLSPPGLAGAEFGELFF. The CDR3 coding sequence is TGTGCCAGCAGTTTATCCCCTCCGGGACTAGCGGGAGCTGAGTTCGGGGAGCTGTTTTTT.

The chain has TRBV7-9 and TRBJ2-1; 9 bases align to TRBD2. This CDR3 has 19 amino acids. With V trimmed by 7 bases and J by 0 bases, 16 bases remained unmatched. Per germline, CDR1 SEHNR and CDR2 FQNEAQ (reference sequence). The CDR3 here is CASITVGTASGNSYNEQFF. Here the CDR3 DNA reads TGTGCCAGCATTACGGTGGGGACGGCTAGCGGGAACTCCTACAATGAGCAGTTCTTC.

V gene TRBV18 combines with J gene TRBJ2-6; 8 nucleotides match TRBD2. Germline V gene data show CDR1 as KGHSH and CDR2 as LQKENI. The trim removed 1 base at V and 0 bases at J, leaving 8 bases unmatched. CDR3 size: 19 residues. The CDR3, as DNA: TGTGCCAGCTCACCACAGGTGGCGGGAGGCCTCTCTGGGGCCAACGTCCTGACTTTC. This sequence encodes CASSPQVAGGLSGANVLTF. The whole variable domain, remainder taken from reference TRBV18 and TRBJ2-6, is NAGVMQNPRHLVRRRGQEARLRCSPMKGHSHVYWYRQLPEEGLKFMVYLQKENIIDESGMPKERFSAEFPKEGPSILRIQQVVRGDSAAYFCASSPQVAGGLSGANVLTFGAGSRLTVL.

This clonotype was seen a handful of times. The chain links TRBV7-8 to TRBJ2-7; D may match TRBD1 or TRBD2 (5 bases each). Germline V gives CDR1 SGHVS, CDR2 FQNEAQ. Trimming took off 5 bases at V and 2 bases at J, with 16 bases between the two ends. This CDR3 has 15 amino acids. CDR3 coding DNA: TGTGCCAGCAGCCACCGCCGGGACCGAGCCTACGAGCAGTACTTC. It translates to CASSHRRDRAYEQYF.

This clonotype was detected ten times or more. The chain employs TRBV6-5 and TRBJ1-4; perhaps TRBD1 as D (5 bases). The CDR3 extends over 15 amino acids. Germline-derived CDR1 and CDR2 are MNHEY and SVGAGI. The V gene lost 0 bases and the J gene lost 5 bases, with 10 bases spanning the gap. CDR3 in DNA: TGTGCCAGCAGTTACTCGGGACGGGTCAATGAAAAACTGTTTTTT. As protein: CASSYSGRVNEKLFF.

This clonotype was seen more than once but under ten times. Its ends do not fully match the called genes, so a read error is possible. The chain carries TRBV27 and TRBJ2-7, with 10 bases matching TRBD2. Looked up from germline, CDR1 is MNHEY and CDR2 is SMNVEV (reference sequence). This CDR3 contains 14 residues. The CDR3 loop reads CASSLAGEFYKQYF. The CDR3 DNA reads TGTGCCAGCAGTCTAGCGGGAGAATTCTACAAGCAGTACTTC.

The genes are TRBV9 and TRBJ2-2, with D possibly being TRBD1 (6 bases). V dropped 0 bases and J dropped 7 bases, with 16 bases sitting between them. The CDR3 runs 16 residues. Germline V gene data show CDR1 as SGDLS and CDR2 as YYNGEE. The chain's CDR3 is CASSVAVWGPDGELFF. DNA of the CDR3: TGTGCCAGCAGCGTAGCTGTTTGGGGGCCGGACGGGGAGCTGTTTTTT.

This clonotype has ten or more counts. V and J are TRBV27 and TRBJ2-3; 8 nucleotides line up with TRBD2. Losses at the gene ends were 6 bases for V and 3 bases for J; bases not matched to a gene: 8. Germline V lookup: CDR1 MNHEY, CDR2 SMNVEV (reference sequence). The CDR3 loop spans 15 amino acids. The CDR3 region has the DNA TGTGCCAGCAGCCATCCGGGACTAGAAACAGATACGCAGTATTTT. It codes for CASSHPGLETDTQYF.

This chain links TRBV19 with TRBJ2-1; D is unresolved. The V gene's germline CDR1 is LNHDA and CDR2 SQIVND (reference sequence). V was clipped by 6 bases and J by 1 base, with 7 bases between them. This CDR3 region has 13 residues. This CDR3 reads CASSGLSYNEQFF. CDR3 nucleotides: TGTGCCAGTAGCGGTTTATCCTACAATGAGCAGTTCTTC.

With regard to this clonotype: This likely traces to a read error, being one base from a far larger clone. The chain joins TRBV11-2 to TRBJ2-1, with D perhaps TRBD2 (6 bases). The J call may be mistaken, given a closer DNA end match to TRBJ2-7. The CDR3 totals 16 residues. The germline V gene encodes CDR1 SGHAT and CDR2 FQNNGV. As DNA, the CDR3 is TGTGCCAGCAGCCACGCCGGTCCTAGCGCCTACAATGAGCAGTACTTC. Translated: CASSHAGPSAYNEQYF.

This chain connects TRBV28 to TRBJ2-1, with a weak D call TRBD2 (6 bases). This CDR3 is built from 15 residues. The germline V gene encodes CDR1 MDHEN and CDR2 SYDVKM. Between the trimmed V and J ends, which lost 6 bases and 5 bases, there was a span of 17 bases. CDR3 sequence: CASRTMGGTNNEQFF. The CDR3 nucleotides read TGTGCCAGCAGGACTATGGGCGGGACCAACAATGAGCAGTTCTTC.

This clonotype appeared many times. J is TRBJ1-5 and V is TRBV10-3; TRBD1 might be the D (5 bases). Trimming removed 3 bases from V and 9 bases from J, with 15 bases in between. Germline V gene data show CDR1 as ENHRY and CDR2 as SYGVKD. The CDR3 is made up of 14 amino acids. CDR3 amino acids: CAISESRDVLPQHF. CDR3 nucleotide sequence: TGTGCCATCAGTGAATCCCGGGACGTCTTGCCCCAGCATTTT.

This clonotype came up once. This may come from a read error, since a much larger clone is one base off. This CDR3 reads CASSFEQILQETQYF. CDR3 sequence (DNA): TGTGCCAGCAGCTTCGAACAGATCCTCCAAGAGACCCAGTACTTC. V usage is TRBV7-9 and J usage is TRBJ2-5, with unresolved D. Trimming left V 3 bases short and J 1 base short, with 12 bases between. The CDR3 is 15 residues long. CDR1 SEHNR and CDR2 FQNEAQ come from the germline V gene (reference sequence).

This clonotype was seen ten or more times. V gene TRBV3-1 combines with J gene TRBJ1-1; D is possibly TRBD1 (6 bases). V lost 3 bases and J lost 1, with 15 bases in between. The CDR3 sequence is 16 residues long. Germline CDR1 and CDR2: LGHDT and YNNKEL (reference sequence). The CDR3 spells CASSQSRDTENTEAFF. Here the CDR3 DNA reads TGTGCCAGCAGCCAGAGCCGGGACACTGAGAACACTGAAGCTTTCTTT.

A few counts support this clonotype. The chain combines TRBV7-2 with TRBJ1-1; D is perhaps TRBD1 (6 bases). V lost 3 bases and J lost 2, with 13 bases in between. CDR1 and CDR2 from the germline V gene are SGHTA and FQGNSA. The CDR3 extends over 15 amino acids. CDR3 coding DNA: TGTGCCAGCAGCTTGCAGGGGACTAAAAACACTGAAGCTTTCTTT. Translation gives CASSLQGTKNTEAFF.

The chain combines TRBV3-1 with TRBJ2-3, with D perhaps given as TRBD1 or TRBD2 (6 bases each). The V end was cut by 8 bases, the J end by 4 bases, with 19 bases between. Germline-derived CDR1 and CDR2 are LGHDT and YNNKEL (reference sequence). CDR3 length: 15 amino acids. CDR3 DNA: TGTGCCAGCCGCCCAGGGGTCGGGGGAGCAGATACGCAGTATTTT. Its translation is CASRPGVGGADTQYF.

The table lists this clonotype with many counts. The genes are TRBV11-2 and TRBJ2-7; 10 bases map to TRBD2. The CDR3 sequence is 15 residues long. Germline V lookup: CDR1 SGHAT, CDR2 FQNNGV. With V trimmed by 5 bases and J by 7 bases, 11 bases remained unmatched. Written as DNA, the CDR3 is TGTGCCAGCAGCGCCGGGACTAGCGCTTTGAGAGAGCAGTACTTC. Its translation is CASSAGTSALREQYF.

This clonotype was counted many times. This chain joins TRBV12-3 or TRBV12-4 and TRBJ2-1; tentative D call: TRBD1 (5 bases). This CDR3 is built from 15 residues. The V and J ends lost 1 base and 4 bases respectively, with 11 bases between them. The DNA for the CDR3 is TGTGCCAGCAGTTTAGGGCAGGGTCCTTACAATGAGCAGTTCTTC. Its translation is CASSLGQGPYNEQFF.

With respect to this clonotype: At one boundary the junction diverges from the germline segment, which might be a read error. This chain's CDR3 is CSASQDKNTDTQYF. CDR3 in DNA: TGCAGCGCTAGCCAGGACAAAAACACAGATACGCAGTATTTT. V is TRBV20-1 and J is TRBJ2-3; D is possibly TRBD1 or TRBD2 (5 bases each). The germline gives CDR1 DFQATT, CDR2 SNEGSKA (reference sequence). This CDR3 has 14 amino acids.

This clonotype was observed a few times. A read error may be the cause here, since a much bigger clone is one base away. V and J are TRBV3-1 and TRBJ2-3; 10 bases align to TRBD2. The CDR3 covers 15 residues. Germline assignment: CDR1 LGHDT and CDR2 YNNKEL (reference sequence). The CDR3 DNA sequence: TGTGGCAGCAGTCCTAGCGGGGGAGGAGGAGATACGCAGTATTTT. The encoded protein is CGSSPSGGGGDTQYF.

This clonotype was seen a few times. The chain is built from TRBV7-9 and TRBJ1-2, with D maybe TRBD1 (5 bases). V was shortened by 2 bases and J by 3 bases, with 16 bases between the two germline ends. The germline CDR1 and CDR2 sequences are SEHNR and FQNEAQ (reference sequence). CDR3 length: 16 amino acids. The CDR3 DNA is TGTGCCAGCAGCTTACCCCGGGGGAGGGGAGACTATGGCTACACCTTC. Protein: CASSLPRGRGDYGYTF.

Ten or more counts support this clonotype. The chain uses TRBV28 and TRBJ2-3, with no clear D. Germline CDR1 and CDR2: MDHEN and SYDVKM. The CDR3 sequence is 18 residues long. Trimming pared 3 bases from V and 1 base from J, leaving 20 bases between. The CDR3 DNA is TGTGCCAGCAGTTTGCAGATTTCTACCACCCGACGCACAGATACGCAGTATTTT. Translated, it gives CASSLQISTTRRTDTQYF.

This clonotype appeared a few times. This chain connects TRBV19 to TRBJ1-1, with a possible D match to TRBD1 (6 bases). Germline V gene sequence: CDR1 LNHDA, CDR2 SQIVND (reference sequence). The CDR3 is made up of 16 amino acids. V was pared by 7 bases and J by 0 bases, with 18 bases between. This CDR3 is CASKGRPGAMNTEAFF. CDR3 bases: TGTGCCAGTAAAGGGAGGCCAGGGGCAATGAACACTGAAGCTTTCTTT.

This chain connects TRBV7-6 to TRBJ1-1, with D unclear. Trimming shortened V by 5 bases and J by 0 bases, and 10 bases separated the two germline ends. Germline V gives CDR1 SGHVS, CDR2 FNYEAQ. There are 14 residues in the CDR3. The CDR3 sequence is CASSPGWLNTEAFF. CDR3 coding DNA: TGTGCCAGCAGCCCCGGTTGGCTGAACACTGAAGCTTTCTTT.